The next 16 T cell receptor beta chains were all read from a single sample in a study of T cell clusters in autoimmune cytopenias. About 37,500 genome equivalents of blood DNA were amplified for TRB. One tube held mixed TRB-A and TRB-B primer pools for touch-down PCR. Each CDR3 protein gets one entry in TCRdb, which reprocessed the multiplex PCR reads and gives no DNA. The table lists 9,500 to 11,000 distinct CDR3 sequences. The same sample was also studied in work on T cell repertoires in aging, cancer and after chemotherapy.

The sample was peripheral blood. The receptor source for this set is a human donor in good health.

The chain joins TRBV6-1 to TRBJ1-3; TCRdb gives TRBD1 as the D gene, but with no DNA this cannot be confirmed. The CDR3 is 16 residues long. Germline CDR1 MNHNS, CDR2 SASEGT. CDR3 sequence: CASSNSAGARGNTIYF.

The rearrangement joins TRBV24-1 to TRBJ1-5. CDR3 length equals 14 residues. CDR1 is KGHDR and CDR2 is SFDVKD in the germline V gene. The CDR3 here is CATSDIRTDQPQHF.

This chain joins TRBV19 and TRBJ1-4; the D gene TCRdb calls, TRBD1, cannot be checked with no DNA. Germline loops: CDR1 LNHDA, CDR2 SQIVND (reference sequence). This CDR3 spans 15 amino acids. The CDR3 sequence is CASSRHDREREKLFF.

The chain couples TRBV5-4 to TRBJ2-3; TCRdb names TRBD2, which stays unverified in the absence of DNA. Germline V CDR1 and CDR2: SGHNT, YYREEE (reference sequence). The CDR3 covers 16 residues. CDR3 sequence: CASSLAGGRSTDTQYF.

The chain employs TRBV19 and TRBJ1-5; TCRdb lists TRBD1, though no DNA is available to test this call. The CDR3 spans 15 residues. Germline values: CDR1 LNHDA, CDR2 SQIVND (reference sequence). CDR3 amino acids: CASSRQEAFNQPQHF.

The V call is TRBV5-4, the J call TRBJ2-3; the TRBD1 assignment by TCRdb is unverifiable without DNA. The CDR3 loop spans 14 amino acids. Germline V gene sequence: CDR1 SGHNT, CDR2 YYREEE (reference sequence). CDR3 region: CASSQDRVSDTQYF.

The chain is built from TRBV5-6 and TRBJ2-2; TCRdb picks TRBD2, but there is no DNA to check that call. The length of the CDR3 is 14 residues. Germline loops: CDR1 SGHDT, CDR2 YYEEEE. The CDR3 here is CASSLSRRDGELFF.

The chain has TRBV19 and TRBJ2-2; the D gene TCRdb calls, TRBD2, cannot be checked with no DNA. The germline gives CDR1 LNHDA, CDR2 SQIVND (reference sequence). The CDR3 spans 19 residues. CDR3 region: CASSRTGLAGGTNTGELFF. The full variable domain, completed using reference TRBV19 and TRBJ2-2, is DGGITQSPKYLFRKEGQNVTLSCEQNLNHDAMYWYRQDPGQGLRLIYYSQIVNDFQKGDIAEGYSVSREKKESFPLTVTSAQKNPTAFYLCASSRTGLAGGTNTGELFFGEGSRLTVL.

The rearrangement links TRBV19 to TRBJ2-7; TCRdb reports TRBD1, a call that lacks DNA to check it against. Per germline, CDR1 LNHDA and CDR2 SQIVND (reference sequence). The CDR3 runs to 13 residues. CDR3 loop: CASRGGSYYEQYF.

The chain joins TRBV27 to TRBJ1-2. The germline gives CDR1 MNHEY, CDR2 SMNVEV (reference sequence). The length of the CDR3 is 14 residues. CDR3 residues: CASSPNLRSRGYTF.

The V call is TRBV27, the J call TRBJ2-7; TCRdb designates TRBD1, a call that cannot be tested without DNA. The CDR3 is made up of 14 amino acids. The germline gives CDR1 MNHEY, CDR2 SMNVEV (reference sequence). The CDR3 sequence is CASSTRRALGEQYF.

The chain has TRBV27 and TRBJ2-1; the D call from TCRdb, TRBD1, cannot be confirmed without DNA. Germline V CDR1 and CDR2: MNHEY, SMNVEV (reference sequence). CDR3 length equals 13 residues. The CDR3 spells CASTDRGWSEQFF.

By frequency, this clonotype registers medium-sized. The rearrangement links TRBV19 to TRBJ2-2; checking the TCRdb D call of TRBD2 is not possible without DNA. The V gene's germline CDR1 is LNHDA and CDR2 SQIVND (reference sequence). The CDR3 loop spans 14 amino acids. CDR3 sequence: CASISTSSGGELFF. Filled out from reference TRBV19 and TRBJ2-2, the complete variable domain reads DGGITQSPKYLFRKEGQNVTLSCEQNLNHDAMYWYRQDPGQGLRLIYYSQIVNDFQKGDIAEGYSVSREKKESFPLTVTSAQKNPTAFYLCASISTSSGGELFFGEGSRLTVL.

This rearrangement joins TRBV30 to TRBJ1-1. The CDR3 spans 11 residues. Germline V gene lookup returns CDR1 GTSNPN and CDR2 SVGIG (reference sequence). The CDR3 reads CAWSEWEEAFF.

The CDR3 loop is CASSIEGRTGGYTF. This chain links TRBV19 with TRBJ1-2. CDR3 length: 14 amino acids. Germline V CDR1 and CDR2: LNHDA, SQIVND (reference sequence).

This chain joins TRBV18 and TRBJ2-5. In germline, CDR1 is KGHSH, CDR2 LQKENI. The CDR3 length is 11 residues. The CDR3 sequence is CASSLQETQYF.